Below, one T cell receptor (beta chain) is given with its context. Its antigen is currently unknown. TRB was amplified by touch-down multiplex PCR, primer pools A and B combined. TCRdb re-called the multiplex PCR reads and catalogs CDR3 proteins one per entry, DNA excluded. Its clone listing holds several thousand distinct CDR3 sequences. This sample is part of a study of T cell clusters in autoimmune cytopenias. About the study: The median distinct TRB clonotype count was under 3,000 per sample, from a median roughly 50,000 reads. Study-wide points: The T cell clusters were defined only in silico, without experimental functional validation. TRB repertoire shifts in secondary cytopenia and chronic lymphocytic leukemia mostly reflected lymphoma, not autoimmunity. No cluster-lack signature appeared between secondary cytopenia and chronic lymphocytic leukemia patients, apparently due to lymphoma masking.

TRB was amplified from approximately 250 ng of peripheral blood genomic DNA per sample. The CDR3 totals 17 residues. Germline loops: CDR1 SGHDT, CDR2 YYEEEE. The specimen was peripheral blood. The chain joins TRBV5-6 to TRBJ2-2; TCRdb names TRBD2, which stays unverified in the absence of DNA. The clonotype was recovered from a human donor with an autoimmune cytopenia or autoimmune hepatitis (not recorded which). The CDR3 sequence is CASSPPRGGSGTGELFF.